What follows are 14 T cell receptor beta chains derived from one specimen sequenced in a study of T cells and Merkel cell carcinoma outcomes. Data came from immunoSEQ multiplex PCR; TCRdb stores just in-frame clones and leaves some out. In the table there are roughly 15,000 clones, about four fifths of which are singletons. The material sequenced was tumor tissue from Merkel cell carcinoma. These receptors all stem from a human donor with Merkel cell carcinoma.

The chain employs TRBV6-4 and TRBJ2-1; 7 nucleotides align to TRBD1. J was trimmed by 8 bases and V by 4 bases; bases with no gene match: 11. The CDR3 spans 15 residues. Germline loops: CDR1 MRHNA, CDR2 SNTAGT. The CDR3 spells CASSVQTGVMDEQFF. The CDR3 DNA reads TGTGCCAGCAGTGTCCAAACAGGGGTGATGGATGAGCAGTTCTTC.

The sample holds one count of this clone. The genes are TRBV5-1 and TRBJ2-7, with D perhaps TRBD1 or TRBD2 (5 bases each). V was pared by 2 bases and J by 3 bases, with 12 bases between. The CDR3 is 14 amino acids. The germline CDR1 and CDR2 sequences are SGHRS and YFSETQ. The CDR3 region has the DNA TGCGCCAGCAGCTTCGACCGGGGCCTCTACGAGCAGTACTTC. Protein product: CASSFDRGLYEQYF.

V and J are TRBV6-5 and TRBJ1-2, with D possibly being TRBD1 (6 bases). Trimming took off 7 bases at V and 4 bases at J, with 13 bases between the two ends. The germline V gene encodes CDR1 MNHEY and CDR2 SVGAGI. CDR3 length: 13 residues. The CDR3 protein is CASTSGDGYGYTF. CDR3 in DNA: TGTGCCAGCACCTCAGGGGACGGCTATGGCTACACCTTC.

V usage is TRBV20-1 and J usage is TRBJ1-1, with D unclear. The CDR3 is 11 residues long. V dropped 1 base and J dropped 4 bases, with 4 bases sitting between them. Germline CDR1 is DFQATT and CDR2 is SNEGSKA (reference sequence). CDR3 amino acids: CSARVSTEAFF. In DNA form, the CDR3 reads TGCAGTGCTAGAGTCAGCACTGAAGCTTTCTTT.

V is TRBV6-5 and J is TRBJ2-1, with D hard to call. Germline V gene lookup returns CDR1 MNHEY and CDR2 SVGAGI. The CDR3 contains 13 residues. V was clipped by 6 bases and J by 9 bases, with 15 bases between them. CDR3 region: CASRRLAQSEQFF. The CDR3 nucleotides read TGTGCCAGCAGAAGACTGGCACAGAGTGAGCAGTTCTTC.

This clone is a singleton in its sample. This chain links TRBV15 with TRBJ2-2; 13 bases are a match to TRBD2. The junction had 13 bases not matched to a gene; V was cut back by 5 bases and J by 4 bases. The CDR3 covers 19 residues. Germline-derived CDR1 and CDR2 are LNHNV and YYDKDF (reference sequence). CDR3 DNA sequence: TGTGCCACCAGCCATCCAGGACTAGCGGGAGAACAGGCCACCGGGGAGCTGTTTTTT. This translates into CATSHPGLAGEQATGELFF. Variable domain in full (rest from reference TRBV15 and TRBJ2-2): DAMVIQNPRYQVTQFGKPVTLSCSQTLNHNVMYWYQQKSSQAPKLLFHYYDKDFNNEADTPDNFQSRRPNTSFCFLDIRSPGLGDTAMYLCATSHPGLAGEQATGELFFGEGSRLTVL.

V is TRBV5-4 and J is TRBJ1-2; a possible D gene is TRBD1 (5 bases). Germline V CDR1 and CDR2: SGHNT, YYREEE (reference sequence). CDR3 length: 13 residues. The V end lost 0 bases, the J end lost 7 bases, and 10 bases lay between the germline ends. The CDR3 sequence is CASSLGGAAGYTF. The CDR3 bases are TGTGCCAGCAGCTTGGGGGGCGCGGCTGGCTACACCTTC.

This chain links TRBV7-3 with TRBJ2-3; D unresolved. Germline V gene sequence: CDR1 SGHTA, CDR2 FQGTGA. Between the trimmed V and J ends, which lost 5 bases and 6 bases, there was a span of 12 bases. The CDR3 totals 13 residues. CDR3 bases: TGTGCCAGCAGCCACGCAGATTCGGATACGCAGTATTTT. It codes for CASSHADSDTQYF. The whole variable domain, filled in from reference TRBV7-3 and TRBJ2-3, reads GAGVSQTPSNKVTEKGKYVELRCDPISGHTALYWYRQSLGQGPEFLIYFQGTGAADDSGLPNDRFFAVRPEGSVSTLKIQRTERGDSAVYLCASSHADSDTQYFGPGTRLTVL.

The chain carries TRBV7-2 and TRBJ2-1; TRBD1 agrees at 7 bases. The germline gives CDR1 SGHTA, CDR2 FQGNSA. This CDR3 region has 15 residues. V was pared by 3 bases and J by 5 bases, with 7 bases of the junction left unmatched. The CDR3 loop reads CASSFYPGQHNEQFF. DNA of the CDR3: TGTGCCAGCAGCTTTTATCCGGGACAGCACAATGAGCAGTTCTTC.

This sequence joins TRBV10-1 and TRBJ1-6, with D unresolved. Germline V CDR1 and CDR2: WNHNN, SYGVQD (reference sequence). V was clipped by 6 bases and J by 10 bases, with 13 bases between them. This CDR3 comprises 13 residues. In DNA, the CDR3 is TGCGCCAGCAGCGCGTTTTCCGGATCACCCCTCCACTTT. It is translated as CASSAFSGSPLHF.

This clone was seen a handful of times. The chain links TRBV27 to TRBJ1-6, with D perhaps matching TRBD1 (5 bases). There are 14 residues in the CDR3. V shed 8 bases and J shed 14 bases, with 22 bases lying between them. Germline-derived CDR1 and CDR2 are MNHEY and SMNVEV (reference sequence). This CDR3 reads CASSPLGGTEALHF. CDR3 bases: TGTGCCAGCTCCCCCCTGGGGGGTACAGAGGCCCTCCACTTT.

The chain recombines TRBV28 with TRBJ1-2; maybe TRBD1 (6 bases). Germline values: CDR1 MDHEN, CDR2 SYDVKM. Trimming took 1 base from V and 5 from J, leaving 14 bases between them. This CDR3 is built from 15 residues. CDR3 bases: TGTGCCAGCAGTTTATTGGGGGGCGGACAATATGGCTACACCTTC. It yields the protein CASSLLGGGQYGYTF.

This clone was detected once. This chain links TRBV27 with TRBJ2-3, with 11 positions matching TRBD2. The CDR3 has 16 residues. V shed 5 bases and J 2 bases; nucleotides not matched to a gene: 6. The germline CDR1 and CDR2 sequences are MNHEY and SMNVEV (reference sequence). In DNA, the CDR3 is TGTGCCAGCAGTCTAACTAGCGGGGGCCTCACAGATACGCAGTATTTT. The encoded protein is CASSLTSGGLTDTQYF.

This clone was counted a few times. This chain connects TRBV6-1 to TRBJ1-5; D call uncertain. Trimming removed 1 base from V and 9 bases from J, with 10 bases in between. The germline gives CDR1 MNHNS, CDR2 SASEGT. The CDR3 is 13 amino acids. In nucleotides, the CDR3 is TGTGCCAGCAGTGAAGGGGATCCACGGCCCCAGCATTTT. It is translated as CASSEGDPRPQHF.